This T cell receptor beta chain was retrieved from a study of blood T cell repertoires in COVID-19 (TCRdb year 2020). Context from the whole study: Collaborator samples came from the United States, Italy and Spain and covered acute and convalescent phases of COVID-19. The material from the prospective study consisted of cDNA or gDNA derived from T cells, B-cell-depleted T cells, or PBMCs. The dataset comprised deeply sampled blood TCRbeta repertoires from subjects exposed to, actively infected with, or recovered from COVID-19. The repertoires were released in a freely available public database meant as a resource for research on the immune response to SARS-CoV-2. The samples were drawn from two sources: the first 160 participants of the ongoing ImmuneRACE study, and 950 to 1,500 subjects contributed by 6 global collaborators. Sample metadata almost always included a de-identified subject ID, COVID-19 status, age in years and sex. HLA class I and class II types, where available, came from metadata supplied by the sample provider rather than from assay-based typing. Overall study results and their limits: How much clinical and demographic metadata was included differed by source and by participant, and the metadata was provided uncurated.

A remark on this clone: The antigen it recognizes is unknown. No clone much larger than this one lies a single base away; base qualities are absent.

One collaborating source in Seattle enrolled patients during active infection and followed them longitudinally through the course of disease. The collaborating institutions used their own protocols to collect whole blood in K2EDTA tubes. For TCRbeta analysis, collaborators shipped samples in one of three forms: frozen whole blood, isolated PBMCs, or DNA extracted from either of those sample types. The germline V gene (reference sequence) supplies CDR1 LNHDA and CDR2 SQIVND. The cysteine opens and the phenylalanine closes a CDR3 of 15 amino acids. Left in the record is the CDR3 DNA by itself, 45 bases read in frame from the first base. After removal of 3 bases from V and 3 bases from J, the junction retains 4 bases not matched to a gene. TCRbeta CDR3 regions were amplified from genomic DNA using the immunoSEQ Assay, a bias-controlled multiplex PCR. Concerning the study's data processing: The number of nucleated cells in each sample was estimated by amplification of reference gene primers within the assay. Sequence reads were collapsed and filtered to measure the absolute abundance of every unique TCRbeta CDR3 rearrangement. For each sample, productive Simpson clonality was calculated as the square root of Simpson's diversity index across productive rearrangements. TCRdb stores this immuneACCESS table with in-frame sequences only. Part of the clones is absent; in the studies checked, under half of the shortfall reflects unresolved V genes, and no reason is known for the rest. Clone size and the V and J calls come from that table; the DNA yielded D and trimming. For this sample the table gives around 260,000 clones, of which under 85% were detected only once. The top ten hold 0.75% to 0.95% of the sample.

The receptor chain draws on TRBV19 and TRBJ2-3; TRBD1 matches 9 bases in the middle. This receptor was taken from a human donor with COVID-19, enrolled during active disease. The donor label of this sample is uncertain. Sequenced sample: peripheral blood. CDR3 sequence: CASSMLQGATDTQYF. The DNA sequence is TGTGCCAGTAGTATGTTACAGGGGGCGACAGATACGCAGTATTTT. Outside the CDR3, residues come from the reference TRBV19 and TRBJ2-3 proteins, so the full variable domain is: DGGITQSPKYLFRKEGQNVTLSCEQNLNHDAMYWYRQDPGQGLRLIYYSQIVNDFQKGDIAEGYSVSREKKESFPLTVTSAQKNPTAFYLCASSMLQGATDTQYFGPGTRLTVL.